Listed below are T cell receptor beta chains from one sample, sequenced in a study of PD-1 blockade in classical Hodgkin lymphoma. Libraries were prepared by immunoSEQ multiplex PCR; TCRdb keeps only in-frame clonotypes and omits some of them. The sample shows more than 9,500 clones, about 85% of them seen only once. Source: peripheral blood mononuclear cells (PBMCs), taken at baseline. All receptors derive from a human donor with classical Hodgkin lymphoma. The CDR3 runs from the conserved cysteine through the conserved F or W. The D gene is left open where the match is weak. Only some rows state a clone size, as once, few, many or a class for expanded clones.

TRBV5-6	TRBD1	-	TRBJ2-7	TGTGCCAGCAGCTTGGGACAGGGTTTTACCTACGAGCAGTACTTC	CASSLGQGFTYEQYF
TRBV5-4	-	-	TRBJ2-5	TGTGCCAGCAGCTTGGACGACAGGAGTATGCCGTACTTC	CASSLDDRSMPYF
TRBV28	-	-	TRBJ2-1	TGTGCCAGCCGTATCCCGTATGGGGATGAGCAGTTCTTC	CASRIPYGDEQFF
TRBV7-3	TRBD1	-	TRBJ1-4	TGTGCCAGCAGCGAGATCGGGGGGACAGGGTTTTTT	CASSEIGGTGFF
TRBV7-2	-	-	TRBJ1-2	TGTGCCAGCAGCGCGGGCCTCAACTATGGCTACACCTTC	CASSAGLNYGYTF
TRBV19	TRBD1	-	TRBJ1-1	TGTGCCAGTATGCCGGGACAGGGGGAGAGGACTGAAGCTTTCTTT	CASMPGQGERTEAFF
TRBV13	TRBD1	large	TRBJ2-7	TGTGCCAGCAGCTTAGTTTTACAGGGGGCGCGGTACGAGCAGTACTTC	CASSLVLQGARYEQYF
TRBV2	TRBD2	-	TRBJ2-7	TGTGCCAGCAGGTTTCAGACTAGCGAAACCTACGAGCAGTACTTC	CASRFQTSETYEQYF
TRBV2	-	-	TRBJ2-7	TGTGCCAGCAGTGAAAGGACAGACTACGAGCAGTACTTC	CASSERTDYEQYF
TRBV7-9	-	few	TRBJ2-5	TGTGCCAGCAGCCGTACTGGGGAGACCCAGTACTTC	CASSRTGETQYF
TRBV30	-	-	TRBJ1-4	TGTGCCTGGGCAGGGCCTGCAACTAATGAAAAACTGTTTTTT	CAWAGPATNEKLFF
TRBV7-9	-	-	TRBJ2-7	TGTGCCAGCAGCTTCGCCGACAACTCTAAGCACGAGCAGTACTTC	CASSFADNSKHEQYF
TRBV11-2	-	-	TRBJ2-7	TGTGCCAGCAGCACCCAAACAGGGTACGAGCAGTACTTC	CASSTQTGYEQYF
TRBV19	-	-	TRBJ1-1	TGTGCCAGTAGTACCGATTACACAAAAAAAGGCGCTTTCTTT	CASSTDYTKKGAFF
TRBV7-2	TRBD2	-	TRBJ2-5	TGTGCCAGCAGCCAGGGACTAGCTCAGGAGACCCAGTACTTC	CASSQGLAQETQYF